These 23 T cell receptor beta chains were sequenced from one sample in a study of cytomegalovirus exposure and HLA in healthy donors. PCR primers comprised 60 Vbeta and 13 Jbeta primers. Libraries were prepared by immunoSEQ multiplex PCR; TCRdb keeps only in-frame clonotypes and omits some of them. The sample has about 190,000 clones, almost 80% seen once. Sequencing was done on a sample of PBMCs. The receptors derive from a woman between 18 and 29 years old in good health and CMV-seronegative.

The CDR3 here is CASTLHGTVNTGELFF. The CDR3 DNA reads as TGCGCCAGCACCCTTCATGGGACAGTGAACACCGGGGAGCTGTTTTTT. The chain is built from TRBV5-1 and TRBJ2-2; 7 nucleotides match TRBD1. CDR3 length: 16 amino acids. V gave up 6 bases and J gave up 1 base; unmatched junction bases: 9. Germline V gives CDR1 SGHRS, CDR2 YFSETQ.

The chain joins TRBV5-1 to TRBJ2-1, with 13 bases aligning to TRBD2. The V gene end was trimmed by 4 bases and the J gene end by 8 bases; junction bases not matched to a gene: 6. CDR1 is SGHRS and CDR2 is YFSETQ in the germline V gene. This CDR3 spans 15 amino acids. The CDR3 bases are TGCGCCAGCAGCACTACTAGCGGGGGGGCCTATGAGCAGTTCTTC. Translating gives CASSTTSGGAYEQFF.

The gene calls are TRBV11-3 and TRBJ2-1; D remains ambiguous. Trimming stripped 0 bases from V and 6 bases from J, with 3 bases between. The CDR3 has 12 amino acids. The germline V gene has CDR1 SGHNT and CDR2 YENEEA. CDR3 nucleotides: TGTGCCAGCAGCTTAGATAGCAATGAGCAGTTCTTC. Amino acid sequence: CASSLDSNEQFF.

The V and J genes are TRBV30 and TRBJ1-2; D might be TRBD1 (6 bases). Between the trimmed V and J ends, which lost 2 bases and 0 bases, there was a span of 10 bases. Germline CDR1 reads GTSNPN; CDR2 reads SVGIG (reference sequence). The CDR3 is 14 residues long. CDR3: CAWSLQGANYGYTF. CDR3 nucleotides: TGTGCCTGGAGTTTACAGGGAGCTAACTATGGCTACACCTTC.

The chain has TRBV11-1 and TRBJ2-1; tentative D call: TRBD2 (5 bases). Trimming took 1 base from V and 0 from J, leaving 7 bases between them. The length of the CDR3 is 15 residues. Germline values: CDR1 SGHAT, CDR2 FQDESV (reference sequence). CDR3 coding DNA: TGTGCCAGCAGCTTAGGAGGGTCCTCCTACAATGAGCAGTTCTTC. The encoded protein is CASSLGGSSYNEQFF.

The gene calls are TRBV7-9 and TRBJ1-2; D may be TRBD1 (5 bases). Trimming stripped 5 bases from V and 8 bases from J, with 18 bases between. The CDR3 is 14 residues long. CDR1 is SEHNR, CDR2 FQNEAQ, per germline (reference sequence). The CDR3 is CASSVHTGWRGYTF. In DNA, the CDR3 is TGTGCCAGCAGCGTCCATACAGGTTGGAGAGGCTACACCTTC. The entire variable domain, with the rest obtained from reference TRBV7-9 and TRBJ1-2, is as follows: DTGVSQNPRHKITKRGQNVTFRCDPISEHNRLYWYRQTLGQGPEFLTYFQNEAQLEKSRLLSDRFSAERPKGSFSTLEIQRTEQGDSAMYLCASSVHTGWRGYTFGSGTRLTVV.

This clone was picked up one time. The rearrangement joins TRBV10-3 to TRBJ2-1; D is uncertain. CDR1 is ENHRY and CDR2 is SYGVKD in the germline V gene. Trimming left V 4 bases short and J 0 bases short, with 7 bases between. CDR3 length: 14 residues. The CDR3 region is CAISAGSSYNEQFF. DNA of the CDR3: TGTGCCATCAGTGCAGGTAGCTCCTACAATGAGCAGTTCTTC.

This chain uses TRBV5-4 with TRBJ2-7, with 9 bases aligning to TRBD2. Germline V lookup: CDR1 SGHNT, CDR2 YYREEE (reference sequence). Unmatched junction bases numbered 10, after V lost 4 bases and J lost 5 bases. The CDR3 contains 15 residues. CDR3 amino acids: CASSPGAGGPHEQYF. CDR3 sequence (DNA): TGTGCCAGCAGCCCCGGGGCGGGGGGGCCCCACGAGCAGTACTTC.

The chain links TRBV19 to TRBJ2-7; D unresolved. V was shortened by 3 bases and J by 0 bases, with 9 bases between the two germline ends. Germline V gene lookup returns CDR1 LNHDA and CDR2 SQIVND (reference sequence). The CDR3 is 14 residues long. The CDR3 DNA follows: TGTGCCAGTAGTATCCGCACAGCCTCCTACGAGCAGTACTTC. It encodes CASSIRTASYEQYF.

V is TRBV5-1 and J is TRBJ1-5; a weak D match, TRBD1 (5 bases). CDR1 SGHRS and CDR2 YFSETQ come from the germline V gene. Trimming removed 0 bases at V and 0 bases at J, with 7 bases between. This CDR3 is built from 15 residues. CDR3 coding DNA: TGCGCCAGCAGCTTGGCAGGGTATAGCAATCAGCCCCAGCATTTT. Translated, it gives CASSLAGYSNQPQHF.

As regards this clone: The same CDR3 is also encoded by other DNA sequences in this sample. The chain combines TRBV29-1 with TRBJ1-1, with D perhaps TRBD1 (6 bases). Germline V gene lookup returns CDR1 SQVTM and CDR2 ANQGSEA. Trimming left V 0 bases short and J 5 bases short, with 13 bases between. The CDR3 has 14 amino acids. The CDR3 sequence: CSVEEGGRGTEAFF. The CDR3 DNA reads TGCAGCGTTGAAGAAGGCGGTAGGGGGACTGAAGCTTTCTTT.

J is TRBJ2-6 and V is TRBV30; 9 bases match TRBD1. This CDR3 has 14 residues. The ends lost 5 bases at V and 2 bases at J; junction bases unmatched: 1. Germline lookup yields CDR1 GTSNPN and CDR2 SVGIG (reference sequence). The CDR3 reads CAWYRGPGANVLTF. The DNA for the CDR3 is TGTGCCTGGTACAGGGGGCCTGGGGCCAACGTCCTGACTTTC.

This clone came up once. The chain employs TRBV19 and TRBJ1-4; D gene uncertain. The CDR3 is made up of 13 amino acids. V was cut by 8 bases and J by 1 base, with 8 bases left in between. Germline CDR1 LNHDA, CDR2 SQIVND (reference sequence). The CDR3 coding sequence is TGTGCCAGTTCCTCCGGAACTAATGAAAAACTGTTTTTT. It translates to CASSSGTNEKLFF.

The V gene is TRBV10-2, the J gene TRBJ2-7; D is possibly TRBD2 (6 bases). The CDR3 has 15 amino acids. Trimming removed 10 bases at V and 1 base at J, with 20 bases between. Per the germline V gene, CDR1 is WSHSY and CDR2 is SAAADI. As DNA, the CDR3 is TGCGCCACAAAAGGGTTTTGGGGGGAGTCCTACGAGCAGTACTTC. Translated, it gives CATKGFWGESYEQYF.

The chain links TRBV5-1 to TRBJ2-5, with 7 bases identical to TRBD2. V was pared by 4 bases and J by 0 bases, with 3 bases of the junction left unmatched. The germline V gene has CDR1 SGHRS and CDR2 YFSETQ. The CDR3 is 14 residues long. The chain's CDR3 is CASSRGDYQETQYF. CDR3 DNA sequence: TGCGCCAGCAGCCGGGGGGATTACCAAGAGACCCAGTACTTC.

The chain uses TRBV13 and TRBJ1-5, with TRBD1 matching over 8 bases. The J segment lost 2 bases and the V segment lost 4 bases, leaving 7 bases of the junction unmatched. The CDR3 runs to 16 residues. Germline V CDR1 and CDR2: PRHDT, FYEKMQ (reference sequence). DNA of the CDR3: TGTGCCAGCAGCTCAACCGACAGGGGAGGCAATCAGCCCCAGCATTTT. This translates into CASSSTDRGGNQPQHF. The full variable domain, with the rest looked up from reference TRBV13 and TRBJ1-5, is AAGVIQSPRHLIKEKRETATLKCYPIPRHDTVYWYQQGPGQDPQFLISFYEKMQSDKGSIPDRFSAQQFSDYHSELNMSSLELGDSALYFCASSSTDRGGNQPQHFGDGTRLSIL.

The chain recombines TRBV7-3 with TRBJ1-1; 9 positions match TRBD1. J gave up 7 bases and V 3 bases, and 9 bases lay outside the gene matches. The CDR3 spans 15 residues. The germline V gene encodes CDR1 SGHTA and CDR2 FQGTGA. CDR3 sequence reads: CASSFSGTGRFEAFF. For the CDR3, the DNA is TGTGCCAGCAGCTTCTCCGGGACAGGGAGGTTTGAAGCTTTCTTT.

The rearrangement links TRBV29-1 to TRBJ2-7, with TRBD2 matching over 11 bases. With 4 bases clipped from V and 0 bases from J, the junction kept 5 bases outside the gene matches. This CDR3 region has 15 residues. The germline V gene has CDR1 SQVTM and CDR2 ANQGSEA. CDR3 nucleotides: TGCAGCGTTGCGGGACTAGCGGAAAGCTCCTACGAGCAGTACTTC. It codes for CSVAGLAESSYEQYF.

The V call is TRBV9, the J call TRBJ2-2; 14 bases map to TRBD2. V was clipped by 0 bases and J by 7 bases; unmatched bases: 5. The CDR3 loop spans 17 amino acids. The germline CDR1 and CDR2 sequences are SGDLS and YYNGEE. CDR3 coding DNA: TGTGCCAGCAGCGTAGAGACTAGCGGGAGGGTTGGCGGGGAGCTGTTTTTT. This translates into CASSVETSGRVGGELFF.

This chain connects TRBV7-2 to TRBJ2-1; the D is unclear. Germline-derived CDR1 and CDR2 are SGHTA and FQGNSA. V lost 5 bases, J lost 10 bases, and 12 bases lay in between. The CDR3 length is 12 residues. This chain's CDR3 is CASSPQAMEQFF. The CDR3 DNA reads TGTGCCAGCAGCCCTCAGGCTATGGAGCAGTTCTTC.

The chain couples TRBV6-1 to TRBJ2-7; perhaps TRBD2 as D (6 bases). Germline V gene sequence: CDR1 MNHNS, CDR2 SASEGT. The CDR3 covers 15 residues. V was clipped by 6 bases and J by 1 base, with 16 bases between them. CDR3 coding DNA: TGTGCCAGCAGGGAGGGGCCAGGGCCTTCCTACGAGCAGTACTTC. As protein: CASREGPGPSYEQYF.

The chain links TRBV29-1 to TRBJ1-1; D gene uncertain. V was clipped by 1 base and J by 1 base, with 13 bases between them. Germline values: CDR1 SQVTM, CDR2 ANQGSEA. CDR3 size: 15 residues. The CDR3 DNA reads TGCAGCGTTGAAGGGTCGAGGAATAAGAACACTGAAGCTTTCTTT. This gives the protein CSVEGSRNKNTEAFF.

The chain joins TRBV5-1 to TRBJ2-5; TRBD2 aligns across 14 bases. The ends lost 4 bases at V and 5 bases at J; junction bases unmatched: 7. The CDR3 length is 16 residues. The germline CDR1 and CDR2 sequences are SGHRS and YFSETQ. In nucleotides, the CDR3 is TGCGCCAGCAGCACGGGACTAGCGGGAGAACTGGAGACCCAGTACTTC. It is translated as CASSTGLAGELETQYF.